This is a list of T cell receptor beta chains from one sample in a study of cytomegalovirus exposure and HLA in healthy donors. Assay: immunoSEQ multiplex PCR; the TCRdb copy retains only in-frame clones and omits some. The top ten hold approximately 1.5% of the sample, which has some 120,000 clones, approximately 91% seen once. The specimen sequenced was PBMCs. Receptors were obtained from a man between 25 and 39 years old in good health and CMV-seronegative. Each CDR3 is given with its conserved first and last residue. The D gene is left open where the match is weak. Clone size is not always given. Where it is, it says once, few, many or a class for expanded clones.

.	TRBV7-9	TRBJ2-7	.	CASSLGGKEQYF	TGTGCCAGCAGCTTAGGAGGAAAGGAGCAGTACTTC
.	TRBV2	TRBJ1-1	.	CASSEDRVYGETEAFF	TGTGCCAGCAGTGAAGACAGGGTATATGGAGAAACTGAAGCTTTCTTT
.	TRBV6-1	TRBJ2-2	.	CATREVPGELFF	TGTGCCACCAGGGAGGTACCCGGGGAGCTGTTTTTT
.	TRBV18	TRBJ1-2	TRBD1	CASSPTGVWYGYTF	TGTGCCAGCTCACCAACAGGGGTTTGGTATGGCTACACCTTC
.	TRBV5-1	TRBJ1-3	.	CASSLSGSSGNTIYF	TGCGCCAGCAGCTTGAGTGGGAGCTCTGGAAACACCATATATTTT
.	TRBV19	TRBJ2-1	.	CASSIDGGSLLEQFF	TGTGCCAGTAGTATAGACGGAGGCAGCCTTTTAGAGCAGTTCTTC
.	TRBV7-2	TRBJ2-5	TRBD1	CASSFLGQGAQETQYF	TGTGCCAGCAGCTTCCTGGGACAGGGAGCACAAGAGACCCAGTACTTC
.	TRBV28	TRBJ2-1	.	CASSVFRTSSNEQFF	TGTGCCAGCAGTGTCTTCCGGACTTCCTCCAATGAGCAGTTCTTC
.	TRBV14	TRBJ2-1	TRBD2	CASSSRTSGRGEQFF	TGTGCCAGCAGCTCCCGGACTAGCGGGAGGGGTGAGCAGTTCTTC
.	TRBV5-1	TRBJ1-2	TRBD1	CASTLTGGSDGYTF	TGCGCCAGCACCCTGACAGGGGGATCGGATGGCTACACCTTC
.	TRBV11-2	TRBJ2-1	TRBD2	CASSARLAEIYNEQFF	TGTGCCAGCAGCGCCAGACTAGCGGAAATTTATAATGAGCAGTTCTTC
once	TRBV6-1	TRBJ2-1	TRBD2	CASRYPGLALFF	TGTGCCAGCAGGTACCCGGGACTAGCTCTGTTCTTC
once	TRBV9	TRBJ1-4	.	CASSPYGGSGEKLFF	TGTGCCAGCAGCCCCTACGGAGGGTCCGGTGAAAAACTGTTTTTT
.	TRBV4-3	TRBJ2-5	.	CASSKLNDRSKETQYF	TGCGCCAGCAGCAAACTCAATGACAGGTCAAAAGAGACCCAGTACTTC